This record concerns one T cell receptor (beta chain) sequence. Its specificity is not known. This entry comes from a study of PD-1 blockade in classical Hodgkin lymphoma. The wider study: Nivolumab was administered to patients intravenously at 3 mg/kg every 2 weeks.

General study points: The study reported lower baseline TCR diversity in newly diagnosed patients than in healthy donors.

The time point is: cycle 4 day 1 (C4D1), after 6 weeks of nivolumab. All the patients suffered relapse after autologous stem cell transplantation, and brentuximab vedotin exposure differed. TCRdb's table, derived via immunoSEQ multiplex PCR, lists solely in-frame clones and lacks some. Of under 25,000 clones detected, about 70% appear once; the ten largest clones hold about a fifth. CDR3 length: 13 residues. Trimming removed 7 bases at V and 10 bases at J, with 16 bases between. Germline loops: CDR1 SNHLY, CDR2 FYNNEI. This material consisted of peripheral blood mononuclear cells (PBMCs), taken before the fourth cycle of nivolumab. This clonotype was sampled from a human donor with classical Hodgkin lymphoma. The chain carries TRBV2 and TRBJ1-4; a weak D match, TRBD1 (6 bases). Written as DNA, the CDR3 is TGTGCCAGCAAAGAGGGAGGAGGGGGAAAACTGTTTTTT. This encodes CASKEGGGGKLFF. Supplemented by reference TRBV2 and TRBJ1-4, the full variable domain reads EPEVTQTPSHQVTQMGQEVILRCVPISNHLYFYWYRQILGQKVEFLVSFYNNEISEKSEIFDDQFSVERPDGSNFTLKIRSTKLEDSAMYFCASKEGGGGKLFFGSGTQLSVL.